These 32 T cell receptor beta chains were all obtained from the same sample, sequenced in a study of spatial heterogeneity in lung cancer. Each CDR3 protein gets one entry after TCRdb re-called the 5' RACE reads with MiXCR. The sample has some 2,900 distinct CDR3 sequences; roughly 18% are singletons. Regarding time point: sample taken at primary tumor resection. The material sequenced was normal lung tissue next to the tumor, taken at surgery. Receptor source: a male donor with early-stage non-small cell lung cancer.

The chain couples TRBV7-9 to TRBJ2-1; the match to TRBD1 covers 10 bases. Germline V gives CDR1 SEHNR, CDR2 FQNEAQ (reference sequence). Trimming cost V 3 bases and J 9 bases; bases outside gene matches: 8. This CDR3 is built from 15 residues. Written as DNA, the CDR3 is TGTGCCAGCAGCTTCTCCGGGACAGGGGTTGCTGAGCAGTTCTTC. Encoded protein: CASSFSGTGVAEQFF.

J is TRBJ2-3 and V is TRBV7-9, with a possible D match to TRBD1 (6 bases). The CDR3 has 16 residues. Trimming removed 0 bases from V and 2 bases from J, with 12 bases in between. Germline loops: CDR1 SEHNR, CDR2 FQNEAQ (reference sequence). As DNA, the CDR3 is TGTGCCAGCAGCTTAGCTTTACGACAGGTCACAGATACGCAGTATTTT. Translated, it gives CASSLALRQVTDTQYF.

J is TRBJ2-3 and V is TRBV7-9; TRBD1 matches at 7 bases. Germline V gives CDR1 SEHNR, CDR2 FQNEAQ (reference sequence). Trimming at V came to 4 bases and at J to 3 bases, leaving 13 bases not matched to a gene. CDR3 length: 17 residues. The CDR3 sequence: CASSSGALGQQTDTQYF. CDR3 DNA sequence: TGTGCCAGCAGCTCCGGCGCTTTGGGACAGCAGACAGATACGCAGTATTTT.

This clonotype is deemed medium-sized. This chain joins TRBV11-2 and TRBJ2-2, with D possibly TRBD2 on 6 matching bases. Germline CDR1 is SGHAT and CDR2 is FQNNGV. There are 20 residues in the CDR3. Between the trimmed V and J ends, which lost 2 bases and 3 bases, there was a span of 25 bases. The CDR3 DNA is TGTGCCAGCAGCTTACTGTCTGCAGGAGGGCTCCTGTCTGACACCGGGGAGCTGTTTTTT. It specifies CASSLLSAGGLLSDTGELFF.

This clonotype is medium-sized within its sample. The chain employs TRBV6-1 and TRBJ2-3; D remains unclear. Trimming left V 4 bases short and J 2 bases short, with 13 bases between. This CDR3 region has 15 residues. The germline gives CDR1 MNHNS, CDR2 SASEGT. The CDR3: CASSVSRPFTDTQYF. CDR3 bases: TGTGCCAGCAGTGTCTCAAGGCCCTTCACAGATACGCAGTATTTT.

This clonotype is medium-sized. The CDR3: CASSQGLVADTQYF. DNA for the CDR3: TGTGCCAGCAGCCAAGGACTAGTGGCAGATACGCAGTATTTT. The chain links TRBV5-4 to TRBJ2-3; 7 positions match TRBD2. Per the germline V gene, CDR1 is SGHNT and CDR2 is YYREEE (reference sequence). J lost 4 bases, V lost 4 bases, and 6 bases had no gene match. The CDR3 sequence is 14 residues long.

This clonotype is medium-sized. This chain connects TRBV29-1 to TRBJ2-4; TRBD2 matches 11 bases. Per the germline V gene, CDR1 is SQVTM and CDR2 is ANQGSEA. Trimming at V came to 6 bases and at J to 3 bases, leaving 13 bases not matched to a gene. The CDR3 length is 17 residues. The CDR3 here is CSVLGLAEVFDKNIQYF. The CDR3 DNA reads TGCAGCGTCTTGGGACTAGCGGAAGTTTTTGACAAAAACATTCAGTACTTC.

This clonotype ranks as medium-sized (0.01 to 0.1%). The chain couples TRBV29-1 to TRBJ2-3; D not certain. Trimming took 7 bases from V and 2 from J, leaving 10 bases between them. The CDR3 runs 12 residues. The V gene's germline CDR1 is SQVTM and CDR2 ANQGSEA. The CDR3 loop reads CSAAGFTDTQYF. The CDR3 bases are TGCAGCGCCGCAGGTTTCACAGATACGCAGTATTTT.

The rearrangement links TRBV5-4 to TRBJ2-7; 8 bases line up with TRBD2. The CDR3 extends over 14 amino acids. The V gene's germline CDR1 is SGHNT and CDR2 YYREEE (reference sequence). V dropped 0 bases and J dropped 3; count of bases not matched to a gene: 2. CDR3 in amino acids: CASSLGSGNYEQYF. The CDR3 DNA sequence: TGTGCCAGCAGCTTGGGTAGCGGGAACTACGAGCAGTACTTC.

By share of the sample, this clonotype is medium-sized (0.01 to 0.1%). CDR3 residues: CASSILEPGNTIYF. The CDR3 DNA reads as TGTGCCAGCAGCATCCTCGAACCTGGAAACACCATATATTTT. The chain joins TRBV7-8 to TRBJ1-3, with D hard to call. The germline CDR1 and CDR2 sequences are SGHVS and FQNEAQ. This CDR3 is 14 amino acids long. The germline V and J ends were trimmed by 5 bases and 2 bases, with 10 bases remaining between them.

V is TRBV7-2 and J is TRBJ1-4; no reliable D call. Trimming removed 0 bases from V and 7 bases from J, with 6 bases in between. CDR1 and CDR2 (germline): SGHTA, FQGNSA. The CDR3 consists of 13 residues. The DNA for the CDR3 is TGTGCCAGCAGCTTAGCAGGGATTGAAAAACTGTTTTTT. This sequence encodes CASSLAGIEKLFF.

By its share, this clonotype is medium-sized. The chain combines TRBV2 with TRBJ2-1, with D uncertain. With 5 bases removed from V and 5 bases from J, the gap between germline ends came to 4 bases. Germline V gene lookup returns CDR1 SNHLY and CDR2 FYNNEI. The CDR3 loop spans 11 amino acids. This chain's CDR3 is CASSINNEQFF. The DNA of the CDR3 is TGTGCCAGCAGTATCAACAATGAGCAGTTCTTC. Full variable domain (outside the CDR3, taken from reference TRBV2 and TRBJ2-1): EPEVTQTPSHQVTQMGQEVILRCVPISNHLYFYWYRQILGQKVEFLVSFYNNEISEKSEIFDDQFSVERPDGSNFTLKIRSTKLEDSAMYFCASSINNEQFFGPGTRLTVL.

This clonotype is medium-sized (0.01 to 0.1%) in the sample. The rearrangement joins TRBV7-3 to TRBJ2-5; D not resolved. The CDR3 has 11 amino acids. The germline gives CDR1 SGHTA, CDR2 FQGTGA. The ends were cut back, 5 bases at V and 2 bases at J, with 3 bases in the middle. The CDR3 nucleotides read TGTGCCAGCAGCCCGCAAGAGACCCAGTACTTC. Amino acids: CASSPQETQYF.

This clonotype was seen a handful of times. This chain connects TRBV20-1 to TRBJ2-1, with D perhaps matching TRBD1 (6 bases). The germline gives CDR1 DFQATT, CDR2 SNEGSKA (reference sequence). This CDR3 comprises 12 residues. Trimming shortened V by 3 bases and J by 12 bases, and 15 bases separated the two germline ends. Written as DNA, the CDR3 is TGCAGTGCTAGTGGGGGCTTCGATTGGCAGTTCTTC. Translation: CSASGGFDWQFF.

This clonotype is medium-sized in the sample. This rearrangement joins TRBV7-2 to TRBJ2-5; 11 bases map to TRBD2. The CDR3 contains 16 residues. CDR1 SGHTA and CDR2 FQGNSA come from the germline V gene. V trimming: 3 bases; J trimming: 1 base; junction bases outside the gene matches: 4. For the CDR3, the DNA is TGTGCCAGCAGCTTGGGACTAGCGGTAATCCAAGAGACCCAGTACTTC. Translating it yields CASSLGLAVIQETQYF. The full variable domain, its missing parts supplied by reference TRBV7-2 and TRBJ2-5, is GAGVSQSPSNKVTEKGKDVELRCDPISGHTALYWYRQSLGQGLEFLIYFQGNSAPDKSGLPSDRFSAERTGGSVSTLTIQRTQQEDSAVYLCASSLGLAVIQETQYFGPGTRLLVL.

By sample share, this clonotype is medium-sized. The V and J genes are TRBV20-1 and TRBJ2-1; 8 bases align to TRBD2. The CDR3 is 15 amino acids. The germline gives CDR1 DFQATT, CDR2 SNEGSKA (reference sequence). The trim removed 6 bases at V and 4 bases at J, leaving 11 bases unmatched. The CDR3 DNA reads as TGCAGTGCGCCAGTCAGCGGGGGCGAATACAATGAGCAGTTCTTC. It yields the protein CSAPVSGGEYNEQFF.

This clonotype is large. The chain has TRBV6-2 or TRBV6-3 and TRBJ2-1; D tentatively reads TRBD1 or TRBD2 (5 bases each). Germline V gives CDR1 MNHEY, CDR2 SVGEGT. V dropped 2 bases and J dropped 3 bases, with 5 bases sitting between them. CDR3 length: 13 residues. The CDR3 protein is CASSYGGYNEQFF. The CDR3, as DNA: TGTGCCAGCAGTTACGGGGGCTACAATGAGCAGTTCTTC.

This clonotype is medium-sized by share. The CDR3 sequence is CASSSPGLAGETQYF. Written as DNA, the CDR3 is TGTGCCAGCAGTTCCCCGGGACTAGCGGGCGAGACCCAGTACTTC. The chain is built from TRBV12-3 or TRBV12-4 and TRBJ2-5, with 12 bases aligning to TRBD2. The V segment lost 4 bases and the J segment 5 bases; nucleotides outside the gene matches: 5. CDR3 length equals 15 residues.

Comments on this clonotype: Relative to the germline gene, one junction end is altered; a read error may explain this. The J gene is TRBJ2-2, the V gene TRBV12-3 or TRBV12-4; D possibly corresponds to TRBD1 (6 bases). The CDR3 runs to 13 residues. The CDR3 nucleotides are TGTGACAGCAGGAGACAGGACACCGGGGAGCTGTTTTTT. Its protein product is CDSRRQDTGELFF.

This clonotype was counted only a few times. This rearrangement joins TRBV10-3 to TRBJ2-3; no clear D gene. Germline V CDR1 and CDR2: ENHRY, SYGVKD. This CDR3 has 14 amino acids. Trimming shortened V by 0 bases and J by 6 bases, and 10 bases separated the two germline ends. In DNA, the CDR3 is TGTGCCATCAGTGAGTCAGTATCCACTGATACGCAGTATTTT. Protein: CAISESVSTDTQYF.

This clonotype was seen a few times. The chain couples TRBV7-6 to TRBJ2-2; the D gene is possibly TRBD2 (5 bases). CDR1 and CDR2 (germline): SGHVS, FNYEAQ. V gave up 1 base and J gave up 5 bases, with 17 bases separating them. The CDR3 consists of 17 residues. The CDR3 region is CASSLVGLALGTGELFF. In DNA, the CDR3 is TGTGCCAGCAGCTTAGTAGGGCTAGCATTGGGAACCGGGGAGCTGTTTTTT.

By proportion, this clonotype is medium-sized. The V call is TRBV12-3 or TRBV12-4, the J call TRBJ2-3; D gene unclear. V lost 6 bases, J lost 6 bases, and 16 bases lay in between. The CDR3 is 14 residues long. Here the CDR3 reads CASSLSVLGDTQYF. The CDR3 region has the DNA TGTGCCAGCAGCTTGTCAGTATTAGGGGATACGCAGTATTTT.

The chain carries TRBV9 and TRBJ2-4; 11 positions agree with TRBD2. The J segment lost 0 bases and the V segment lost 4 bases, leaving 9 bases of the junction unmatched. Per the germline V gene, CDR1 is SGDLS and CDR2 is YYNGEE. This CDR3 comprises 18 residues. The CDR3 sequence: CASSLGLAETVAKNIQYF. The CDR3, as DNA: TGTGCCAGCAGCTTGGGACTAGCGGAGACCGTAGCCAAAAACATTCAGTACTTC.

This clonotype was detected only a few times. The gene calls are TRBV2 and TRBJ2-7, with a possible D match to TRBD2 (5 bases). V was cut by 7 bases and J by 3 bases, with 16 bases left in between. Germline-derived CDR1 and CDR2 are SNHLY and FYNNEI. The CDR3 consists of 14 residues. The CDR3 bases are TGTGCCAGCACCTTATCCGGGAAAAACTACGAGCAGTACTTC. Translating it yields CASTLSGKNYEQYF.

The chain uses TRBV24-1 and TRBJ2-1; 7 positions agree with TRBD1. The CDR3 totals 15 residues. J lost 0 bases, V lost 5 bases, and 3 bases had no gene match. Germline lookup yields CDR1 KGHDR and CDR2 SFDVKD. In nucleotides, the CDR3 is TGTGCCACCAGTGTTAGGGGGCCCTCCTACAATGAGCAGTTCTTC. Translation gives CATSVRGPSYNEQFF.

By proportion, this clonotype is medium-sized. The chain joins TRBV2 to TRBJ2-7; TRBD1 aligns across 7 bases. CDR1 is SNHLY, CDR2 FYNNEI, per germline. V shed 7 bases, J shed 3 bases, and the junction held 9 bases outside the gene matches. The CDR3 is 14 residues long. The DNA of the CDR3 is TGTGCCAGCAACCCGACAGGGAAGTACTACGAGCAGTACTTC. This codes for CASNPTGKYYEQYF.

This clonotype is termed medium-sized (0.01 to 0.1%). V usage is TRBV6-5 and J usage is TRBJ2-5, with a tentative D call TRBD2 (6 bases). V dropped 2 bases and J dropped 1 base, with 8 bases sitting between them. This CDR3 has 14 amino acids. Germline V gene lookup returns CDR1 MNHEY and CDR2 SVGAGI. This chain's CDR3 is CASSYGRIQETQYF. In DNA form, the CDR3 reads TGTGCCAGCAGTTACGGGAGGATCCAAGAGACCCAGTACTTC.

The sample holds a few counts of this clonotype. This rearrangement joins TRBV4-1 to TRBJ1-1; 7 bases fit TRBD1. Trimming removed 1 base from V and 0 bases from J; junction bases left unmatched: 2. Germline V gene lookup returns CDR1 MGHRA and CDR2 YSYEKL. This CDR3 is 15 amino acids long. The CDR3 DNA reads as TGCGCCAGCAGCCAAGGACAGGGCGTGAACACTGAAGCTTTCTTT. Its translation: CASSQGQGVNTEAFF.

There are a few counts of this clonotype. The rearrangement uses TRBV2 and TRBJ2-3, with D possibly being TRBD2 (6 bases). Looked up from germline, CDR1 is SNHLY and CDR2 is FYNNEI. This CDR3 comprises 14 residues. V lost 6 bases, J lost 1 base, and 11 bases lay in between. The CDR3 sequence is CASRIAVGTDTQYF. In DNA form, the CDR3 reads TGTGCCAGCAGAATAGCGGTGGGCACAGATACGCAGTATTTT. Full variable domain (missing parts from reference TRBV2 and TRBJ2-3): EPEVTQTPSHQVTQMGQEVILRCVPISNHLYFYWYRQILGQKVEFLVSFYNNEISEKSEIFDDQFSVERPDGSNFTLKIRSTKLEDSAMYFCASRIAVGTDTQYFGPGTRLTVL.

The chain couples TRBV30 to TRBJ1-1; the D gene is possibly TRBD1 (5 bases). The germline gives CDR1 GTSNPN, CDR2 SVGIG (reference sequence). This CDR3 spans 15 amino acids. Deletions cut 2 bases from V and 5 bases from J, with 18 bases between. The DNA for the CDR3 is TGTGCCTGGAGTCCGCGTCGACTTGGGGGAACTGAAGCTTTCTTT. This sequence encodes CAWSPRRLGGTEAFF.

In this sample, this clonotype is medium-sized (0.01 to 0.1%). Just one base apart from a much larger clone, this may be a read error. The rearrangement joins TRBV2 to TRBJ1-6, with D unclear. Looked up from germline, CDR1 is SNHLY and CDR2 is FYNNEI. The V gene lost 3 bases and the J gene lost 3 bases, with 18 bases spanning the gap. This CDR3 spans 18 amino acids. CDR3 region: CASSEQRVARYYNSPLHF. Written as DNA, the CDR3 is TGTGCCAGCAGTGAGCAGCGGGTGGCACGCTACTATAATTCACCCCTCCACTTT.

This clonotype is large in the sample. The CDR3 coding sequence is TGTGCCAGTACAAATCCGAACACCGGGGAGCTGTTTTTT. This sequence encodes CASTNPNTGELFF. The chain employs TRBV19 and TRBJ2-2; no firm D call. This CDR3 comprises 13 residues. Deletions cut 7 bases from V and 0 bases from J, with 6 bases between. CDR1 LNHDA and CDR2 SQIVND come from the germline V gene (reference sequence).